The T cell receptor (beta chain) described here comes from a study of T cell responses to AZD1222 COVID-19 vaccine. Study-wide results and caveats: Following two doses of AZD1222, Spike-specific TCR breadth and depth rose. Spike as a whole was targeted by vaccine-associated CD4 TCRs, dominant at 160-218 and 743-854. Regions left unmutated in variants are reportedly the target of nearly half of spike-specific TCRs.

Clones were sequenced by immunoSEQ multiplex PCR, and TCRdb holds only the in-frame ones, with some missing. The data contain 150,000 to 200,000 clones, 87% of them singletons. Remarks on this clone: Antigen unknown.

Germline values: CDR1 SGHAT, CDR2 FQNNGV. This CDR3 region has 13 residues. Trimming took 6 bases from V and 5 from J, leaving 13 bases between them. The sequence was collected from an adult in good health. The material sequenced was peripheral blood, taken on day 0 of MenACWY control vaccination. This chain connects TRBV11-2 to TRBJ2-5; D is perhaps TRBD2 (5 bases). The DNA for the CDR3 is TGTGCCAGCAGGCAACTAGGATGGGAGACCCAGTACTTC. Its protein product is CASRQLGWETQYF.